Below are 20 T cell receptor beta chains sequenced from a single sample in a study of beta chain features in type 1 diabetes. Isolated RNA was reverse transcribed in full, so expressed TCRB transcripts were sequenced. This table comes from immunoSEQ multiplex PCR, and its TCRdb copy is limited to in-frame clones, with some not included. The sample comprises around 340,000 clones, around 7.6% of which are singletons, and around 0.44% rests with the top ten. The sequencing sample was made of central memory CD4+ T cells from blood. Source of these receptors: a woman between 18 and 29 years old in good health.

This clone turned up a few times. The genes are TRBV29-1 and TRBJ2-3; 8 bases are a match to TRBD2. Germline V gives CDR1 SQVTM, CDR2 ANQGSEA. The CDR3 has 15 residues. With 7 bases clipped from V and 6 bases from J, the junction kept 15 bases outside the gene matches. CDR3 coding DNA: TGCAGCGCTCTACCGGGACTAGAGGGTTCGGATACGCAGTATTTT. This translates into CSALPGLEGSDTQYF.

The V and J genes are TRBV2 and TRBJ2-5, with no clear D. V lost 3 bases and J lost 2, with 13 bases in between. Germline V CDR1 and CDR2: SNHLY, FYNNEI. The CDR3 covers 15 residues. CDR3 sequence (DNA): TGTGCCAGCAGTGACCCCTTTCGTTATCAAGAGACCCAGTACTTC. Residues: CASSDPFRYQETQYF.

This clone was detected a few times. The rearrangement joins TRBV5-6 to TRBJ1-2; D is possibly TRBD1 (6 bases). CDR1 and CDR2 from the germline V gene are SGHDT and YYEEEE. V lost 4 bases and J lost 0, with 19 bases in between. The CDR3 length is 17 residues. The CDR3 region has the DNA TGTGCCAGCAGCCCCCTGGCAGGGGTCCCCCCTAACTATGGCTACACCTTC. This sequence encodes CASSPLAGVPPNYGYTF.

The V and J genes are TRBV18 and TRBJ2-7; 8 nucleotides align to TRBD2. Per germline, CDR1 KGHSH and CDR2 LQKENI. Trimming took 4 bases from V and 6 from J; bases not matched to a gene: 5. This CDR3 comprises 13 residues. CDR3 in DNA: TGTGCCAGCTCACTGGGACTAGTTGCCGAGCAGTACTTC. It codes for CASSLGLVAEQYF.

The chain uses TRBV7-9 and TRBJ1-1; D gene unclear. CDR3 length: 13 residues. The V and J ends lost 11 bases and 1 base respectively, with 14 bases between them. Germline CDR1 is SEHNR and CDR2 is FQNEAQ (reference sequence). CDR3 in DNA: TGTGCCTCCAACCGGGTTAGGAACACTGAAGCTTTCTTT. Translated: CASNRVRNTEAFF.

The sample holds a few counts of this clone. V usage is TRBV5-1 and J usage is TRBJ2-7; D remains unclear. CDR3 length equals 14 residues. Trimming shortened V by 0 bases and J by 0 bases, and 7 bases separated the two germline ends. Germline V lookup: CDR1 SGHRS, CDR2 YFSETQ. CDR3 loop: CASSLDTFSYEQYF. CDR3 DNA: TGCGCCAGCAGCTTGGACACTTTCTCCTACGAGCAGTACTTC.

The rearrangement joins TRBV5-6 to TRBJ1-1; D is undetermined. V was clipped by 0 bases and J by 6 bases, with 9 bases between them. CDR1 SGHDT and CDR2 YYEEEE come from the germline V gene. CDR3 length equals 13 residues. As DNA, the CDR3 is TGTGCCAGCAGCTTGGCCGGTGGGGCTGAAGCTTTCTTT. It yields the protein CASSLAGGAEAFF.

The chain combines TRBV18 with TRBJ2-7; TRBD2 agrees at 10 bases. CDR3 length: 13 residues. The germline V gene encodes CDR1 KGHSH and CDR2 LQKENI. The V segment lost 3 bases and the J segment 7 bases; nucleotides outside the gene matches: 3. CDR3 sequence (DNA): TGTGCCAGCTCACCTGGACTAGCGGAGGAGCAGTACTTC. Translated, it gives CASSPGLAEEQYF. The complete variable domain, with remaining parts taken from reference TRBV18 and TRBJ2-7, reads NAGVMQNPRHLVRRRGQEARLRCSPMKGHSHVYWYRQLPEEGLKFMVYLQKENIIDESGMPKERFSAEFPKEGPSILRIQQVVRGDSAAYFCASSPGLAEEQYFGPGTRLTVT.

V is TRBV11-3 and J is TRBJ2-1; D gene ambiguous. There are 14 residues in the CDR3. Germline V lookup: CDR1 SGHNT, CDR2 YENEEA. V was pared by 5 bases and J by 5 bases, with 13 bases between. The CDR3 loop is CASSSAAYDNEQFF. The CDR3 bases are TGTGCCAGCAGCAGCGCGGCATACGACAATGAGCAGTTCTTC.

Note on this clone: Compared with germline, one end of the junction differs, possibly owing to a read error. This chain links TRBV6-5 with TRBJ2-7; TRBD2 matches 9 bases. The CDR3 spans 13 residues. Per germline, CDR1 MNHEY and CDR2 SVGAGI. The CDR3: CAISGLAGYEQYF. The DNA of the CDR3 is TGTGCCATCAGTGGTCTAGCGGGGTACGAGCAGTACTTC.

There are a few counts of this clone. The chain links TRBV4-3 to TRBJ2-1, with D unclear. The germline V gene has CDR1 LGHNA and CDR2 YSLEER. This CDR3 has 15 amino acids. Trimming stripped 4 bases from V and 0 bases from J, with 10 bases between. The CDR3 DNA sequence: TGCGCCAGCAGCCCGGACCCTAGCTCCTACAATGAGCAGTTCTTC. Amino acid sequence: CASSPDPSSYNEQFF.

The chain has TRBV2 and TRBJ2-1; D gene unclear. Trimming cost V 2 bases and J 1 base, with 9 bases left between them. The CDR3 length is 15 residues. Germline V CDR1 and CDR2: SNHLY, FYNNEI. The CDR3 loop reads CASSENYSSYNEQFF. Here the CDR3 DNA reads TGTGCCAGCAGTGAAAACTATTCTTCCTACAATGAGCAGTTCTTC.

The chain uses TRBV2 and TRBJ2-2; 8 nucleotides align to TRBD1. The junction had 11 bases not matched to a gene; V was cut back by 7 bases and J by 4 bases. Germline V gene data show CDR1 as SNHLY and CDR2 as FYNNEI. CDR3 length equals 16 residues. For the CDR3, the DNA is TGTGCCAGCACCGCGGACAGGGCGGTAGCCACCGGGGAGCTGTTTTTT. Protein sequence: CASTADRAVATGELFF. Full variable domain (outside the CDR3, taken from reference TRBV2 and TRBJ2-2): EPEVTQTPSHQVTQMGQEVILRCVPISNHLYFYWYRQILGQKVEFLVSFYNNEISEKSEIFDDQFSVERPDGSNFTLKIRSTKLEDSAMYFCASTADRAVATGELFFGEGSRLTVL.

V and J are TRBV4-2 and TRBJ2-1, with D unresolved. Germline loops: CDR1 LGHNA, CDR2 YNFKEQ. CDR3 size: 16 residues. Between the trimmed V and J ends, which lost 4 bases and 1 base, there was a span of 14 bases. The CDR3 sequence: CASSPRVGRSYNEQFF. The CDR3 DNA is TGTGCCAGCAGCCCCCGTGTGGGCCGGTCCTACAATGAGCAGTTCTTC.

The V call is TRBV7-3, the J call TRBJ1-6, with 9 bases lining up with TRBD1. The CDR3 sequence is 14 residues long. The germline gives CDR1 SGHTA, CDR2 FQGTGA. V lost 5 bases, J lost 6 bases, and 2 bases stayed unmatched. In nucleotides, the CDR3 is TGTGCCAGCAGCGCGGGACAGGGTAATTCACCCCTCCACTTT. This gives the protein CASSAGQGNSPLHF.

This clone appeared a few times. The chain couples TRBV10-3 to TRBJ2-2; tentative D call: TRBD1 (5 bases). Germline V gene sequence: CDR1 ENHRY, CDR2 SYGVKD. Trimming stripped 11 bases from V and 2 bases from J, with 15 bases between. The CDR3 contains 14 residues. Here the CDR3 DNA reads TGTGCCTCCAGGGCAAGTGGAAACACCGGGGAGCTGTTTTTT. This gives the protein CASRASGNTGELFF.

This clone was observed a few times. The chain employs TRBV9 and TRBJ2-1; D unclear. CDR1 is SGDLS and CDR2 is YYNGEE in the germline V gene. V shed 2 bases and J shed 4 bases, with 10 bases lying between them. The CDR3 extends over 14 amino acids. CDR3 sequence (DNA): TGTGCCAGCAGCGTCTACCCCTTTTACAATGAGCAGTTCTTC. Its protein is CASSVYPFYNEQFF.

This clone was picked up a small number of times. The V gene is TRBV7-2, the J gene TRBJ1-2, with TRBD1 matching over 7 bases. Germline V lookup: CDR1 SGHTA, CDR2 FQGNSA. CDR3 size: 16 residues. V was pared by 6 bases and J by 0 bases, with 10 bases of the junction left unmatched. CDR3 sequence reads: CASSWDRSTSNYGYTF. CDR3 coding DNA: TGTGCCAGCAGTTGGGACAGATCGACTTCTAACTATGGCTACACCTTC.

This clone was picked up a small number of times. The genes are TRBV4-3 and TRBJ2-5; D is unresolved. Germline loops: CDR1 LGHNA, CDR2 YSLEER. V was shortened by 0 bases and J by 5 bases, with 13 bases between the two germline ends. The CDR3 length is 15 residues. The CDR3 DNA is TGCGCCAGCAGCCAAGATTGGCTTACGGGTGAGACCCAGTACTTC. It encodes CASSQDWLTGETQYF.

CDR3 loop: CASSERAGPEKLFF. CDR3 in DNA: TGTGCCAGCAGTGAACGTGCAGGTCCAGAAAAACTGTTTTTT. The chain combines TRBV6-1 with TRBJ1-4; no definite D call. In germline, CDR1 is MNHNS, CDR2 SASEGT. V was shortened by 2 bases and J by 8 bases, with 12 bases between the two germline ends. The CDR3 extends over 14 amino acids.